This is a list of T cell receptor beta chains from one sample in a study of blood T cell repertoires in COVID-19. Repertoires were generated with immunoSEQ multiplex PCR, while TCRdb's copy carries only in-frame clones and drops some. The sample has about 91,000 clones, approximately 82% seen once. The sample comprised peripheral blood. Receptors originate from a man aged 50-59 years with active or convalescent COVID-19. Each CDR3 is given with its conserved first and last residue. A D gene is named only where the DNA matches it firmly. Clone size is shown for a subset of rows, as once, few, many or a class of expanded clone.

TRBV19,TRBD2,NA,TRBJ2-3,CASSGSSGGPTDTQYF
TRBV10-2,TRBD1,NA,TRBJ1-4,CASSTGGTTNEKLFF
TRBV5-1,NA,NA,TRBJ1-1,CASTPGPGNTEAFF
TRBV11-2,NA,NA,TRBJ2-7,CASGTTYEQYF
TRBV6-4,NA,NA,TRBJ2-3,CASSLAQGDTQYF
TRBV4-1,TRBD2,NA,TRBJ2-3,CASSQEPSGGASTDTQYF
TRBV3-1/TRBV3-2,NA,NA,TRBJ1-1,CASKTAVNTEAFF
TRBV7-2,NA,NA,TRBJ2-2,CASSLDSSSSGELFF
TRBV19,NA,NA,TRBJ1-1,CASSIADPRSEAFF
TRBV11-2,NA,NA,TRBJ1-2,CASSLDPAANYGYTF
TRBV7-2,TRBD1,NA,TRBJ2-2,CASSLDRGHGELFF
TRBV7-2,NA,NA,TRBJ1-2,CASSLGRVNYGYTF
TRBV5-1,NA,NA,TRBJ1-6,CASSLDGGINSPLHF
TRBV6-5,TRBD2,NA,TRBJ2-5,CASRAPGGETQYF
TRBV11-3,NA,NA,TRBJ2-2,CASSSPKGAGELFF
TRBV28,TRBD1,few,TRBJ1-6,CASTTTDRANSPLHF
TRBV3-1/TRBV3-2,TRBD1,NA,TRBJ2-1,CASSQGPAGGEQFF
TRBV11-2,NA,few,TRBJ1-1,CASSSAAEAFF
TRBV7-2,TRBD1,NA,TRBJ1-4,CASSTGTGNEKLFF
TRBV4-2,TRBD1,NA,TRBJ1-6,CASSQDRDRGHSPLHF
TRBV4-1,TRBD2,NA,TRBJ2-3,CASSQTRSGGYTDTQYF